This T cell receptor beta chain was sequenced in a study of blood T cell repertoires in COVID-19. Germline V gene data show CDR1 as SGDLS and CDR2 as YYNGEE. Trimming removed 0 bases from V and 0 bases from J, with 9 bases in between. There are 15 residues in the CDR3. Self-reported history from a screening survey and questionnaire set each donor's cohort. Libraries were prepared by immunoSEQ multiplex PCR; TCRdb keeps only in-frame clonotypes and omits some of them. The sample records about 280,000 clones, 87% being singletons. The TCR comes from a middle-aged woman who had recovered from COVID-19. This chain joins TRBV9 and TRBJ1-1; no definite D call. Sequenced material: PBMCs or T cells enriched from blood (not recorded which). The CDR3 DNA reads as TGTGCCAGCAGCGTAGTGCAGGCCATGAACACTGAAGCTTTCTTT. Protein product: CASSVVQAMNTEAFF.